A selection of T cell receptor beta chains follows, all from one sample in a study of memory CD4+ T cells and cytomegalovirus serostatus. Here immunoSEQ multiplex PCR was the method, and the copy in TCRdb shows in-frame clones only, minus some. The repertoire holds about 41,000 clones, around 79% seen once, with approximately 0.8% in the top ten. The material sequenced was memory CD4+ T cells from blood. Receptors were obtained from an adult in good health and CMV-seronegative. The CDR3 runs from the conserved cysteine through the conserved F or W.

j_call,v_call,cdr3_aa
TRBJ1-4,TRBV4-1,CASSPEFYRDLGEKLFF
TRBJ2-2,TRBV21-1,CASSTDSSMWDTGELFF
TRBJ2-7,TRBV7-8,CASSLGDRTYEQYF
TRBJ1-2,TRBV7-9,CASSQGQAPNYGYTF
TRBJ2-2,TRBV5-1,CASSQSTGELFF
TRBJ2-1,TRBV5-1,CASSLGRTNGEQFF
TRBJ1-5,TRBV21-1,CASSKVSSVPIDSNQPQHF
TRBJ1-2,TRBV18,CASSPSRQGYGYTF
TRBJ1-1,TRBV10-3,CAISERGREAFF
TRBJ1-3,TRBV11-2,CASSLVAGISGNTIYF
TRBJ2-2,TRBV7-3,CASSLGFYGELFF
TRBJ1-6,TRBV30,CAWSVLTWVTENNSPLHF
TRBJ1-3,TRBV30,CAWSVSGRSGNTIYF
TRBJ1-2,TRBV2,CASKSSGRSNYGYTF
TRBJ1-1,TRBV11-2,CASSFSDNTEAFF
TRBJ1-2,TRBV6-1,CASSEGTARWYGYTF
TRBJ2-2,TRBV30,CAWSVVRVGTGELFF
TRBJ2-7,TRBV5-4,CASSRAGGAGEQYF
TRBJ2-5,TRBV6-5,CASTKREETQYF
TRBJ2-1,TRBV30,CAWSVYYEQFF
TRBJ2-3,TRBV6-5,CASSYDGSSTDTQYF
TRBJ1-2,TRBV18,CASSPQGDGYTF
TRBJ2-2,TRBV18,CASSRQTGELFF
TRBJ2-4,TRBV7-2,CASSLVDRDIQYF
TRBJ2-2,TRBV7-8,CATILSGNLQGADTGELFF
TRBJ2-1,TRBV6-6,CASSPPGGGYNEQFF
TRBJ2-7,TRBV19,CASSQSESISYEQYF
TRBJ1-5,TRBV6-1,CASSESDNQPQHF
TRBJ2-3,TRBV18,CASSRDRGQDTQYF
TRBJ1-5,TRBV2,CASSRDSNQPQHF
TRBJ2-5,TRBV13,CASSQAVTDQETQYF
TRBJ1-1,TRBV28,CASSLSQGAGEDTEAFF
TRBJ2-1,TRBV5-4,CASSLEVRVVEQFF
TRBJ1-2,TRBV4-1,CASSQVYRQGDNYGYTF
TRBJ2-7,TRBV7-6,CASSQRGGSSYEQYF
TRBJ1-3,TRBV6-4,CASKLDSSGNTIYF
TRBJ2-5,TRBV30,CAWGTGRFSVYF
TRBJ1-1,TRBV4-2,CASSQDRGRNTEAFF
TRBJ2-1,TRBV9,CASSVEGLRNEQFF
TRBJ1-2,TRBV7-9,CASSLAGPRNNYGYTF
TRBJ1-6,TRBV28,CASKGQDSPLHF
TRBJ2-7,TRBV2,CASAGTGFVEQYF
TRBJ1-6,TRBV7-9,CASSLGTGGSPLHF
TRBJ2-4,TRBV27,CASSTRNLAKNIQYF
TRBJ2-3,TRBV30,CAWSVGGGTADTQYF
TRBJ2-2,TRBV11-2,CAGSSRGVNTGELFF
TRBJ2-2,TRBV5-1,CASWTGNTGELFF
TRBJ2-1,TRBV6-1,CAGTQGLERGEQFF
TRBJ1-2,TRBV30,CACRGQNYPYGYTF
TRBJ1-5,TRBV5-1,CASSLMGSEGQPQHF
TRBJ2-7,TRBV18,CASSPQAGVGYEQYF